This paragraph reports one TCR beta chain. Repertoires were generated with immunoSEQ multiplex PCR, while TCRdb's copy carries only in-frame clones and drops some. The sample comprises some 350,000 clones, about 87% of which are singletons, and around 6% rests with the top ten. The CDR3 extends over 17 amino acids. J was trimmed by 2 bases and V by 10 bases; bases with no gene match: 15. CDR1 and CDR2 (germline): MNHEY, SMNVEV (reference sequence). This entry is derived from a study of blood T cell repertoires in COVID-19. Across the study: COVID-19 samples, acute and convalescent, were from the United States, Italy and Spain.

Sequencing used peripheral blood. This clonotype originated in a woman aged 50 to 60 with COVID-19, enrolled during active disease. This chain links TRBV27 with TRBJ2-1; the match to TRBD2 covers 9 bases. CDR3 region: CATNSPGLAYAYNEQFF. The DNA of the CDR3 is TGTGCCACTAACAGCCCGGGACTAGCATACGCCTACAATGAGCAGTTCTTC.